This TCR beta chain derives from a study of tumor and adjacent non-tumor tissue in lung cancer. RNA was extracted from bulk tissue without any cell sorting. This CDR3 comprises 15 residues. To note about this clonotype: At one end, the junction sequence differs from germline, possibly due to a read error.

The library came from three nested PCR rounds adapted from ARM-PCR protocols. One entry per CDR3 protein results from TCRdb running MiXCR on the multiplex PCR reads. The sample records roughly 140,000 distinct CDR3 sequences, approximately 66% being singletons. The chain combines TRBV12-3 or TRBV12-4 with TRBJ1-2; D might be TRBD1 (6 bases). This clonotype was obtained from a man in his fifties or sixties with small cell lung cancer. Sequencing input: lung tumor tissue. In nucleotides, the CDR3 is TGTGCTAGCAGTTTCACGGCGTGGGGACAATCGGACTACACCTTC. Encoded protein: CASSFTAWGQSDYTF.